The sequence of this T cell receptor beta chain was determined in a study of cytomegalovirus exposure and HLA in healthy donors. Amplification used 60 Vbeta primers and 13 Jbeta primers. Measured with immunoSEQ multiplex PCR; TCRdb has only the in-frame clones, and not every one. The sample includes about 150,000 clones, 76% of them seen just once. This CDR3 region has 15 residues. Germline CDR1 reads MNHNY; CDR2 reads SVGAGI (reference sequence). The junction had 8 bases not matched to a gene; V was cut back by 7 bases and J by 3 bases. This sequence joins TRBV6-6 and TRBJ2-2, with TRBD1 identical over 7 bases. Source material: PBMCs. This receptor was identified in a woman between 40 and 55 years old in good health and CMV-seronegative. The CDR3 spells CASKTTGTDTGELFF. The CDR3 DNA sequence: TGTGCCAGCAAAACGACAGGGACGGACACCGGGGAGCTGTTTTTT.